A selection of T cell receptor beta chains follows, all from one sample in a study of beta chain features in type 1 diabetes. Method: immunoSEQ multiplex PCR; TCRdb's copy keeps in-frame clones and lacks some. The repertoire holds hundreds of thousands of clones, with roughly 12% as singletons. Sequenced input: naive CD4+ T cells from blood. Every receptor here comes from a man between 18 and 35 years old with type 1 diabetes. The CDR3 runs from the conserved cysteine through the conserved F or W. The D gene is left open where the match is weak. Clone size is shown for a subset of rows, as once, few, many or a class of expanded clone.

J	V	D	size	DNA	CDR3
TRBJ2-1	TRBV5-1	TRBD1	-	TGCGCCAGCAGCTCCCGGGACAGAGCATGGGGTGAGCAGTTCTTC	CASSSRDRAWGEQFF
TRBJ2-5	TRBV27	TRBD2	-	TGTGCCAGCAGGTCGACGGGCGGGGGCCAAGAGACCCAGTACTTC	CASRSTGGGQETQYF
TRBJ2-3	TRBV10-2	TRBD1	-	TGCGCCAGCAGTGACAGGGGGCAGGCAGATACGCAGTATTTT	CASSDRGQADTQYF
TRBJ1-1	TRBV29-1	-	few	TGCAGCGTTGCTGGGCTGTTGAACACTGAAGCTTTCTTT	CSVAGLLNTEAFF
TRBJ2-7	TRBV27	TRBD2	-	TGTGCCAGCCGAAGGGACTATACCTACGAGCAGTACTTC	CASRRDYTYEQYF
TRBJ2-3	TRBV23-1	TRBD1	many	TGCGCCAGCAGCCCTGACAGGGGCACAGATACGCAGTATTTT	CASSPDRGTDTQYF
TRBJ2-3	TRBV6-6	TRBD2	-	TGTGCCAGCAGTTACGGGACTAGGGGAGATACGCAGTATTTT	CASSYGTRGDTQYF
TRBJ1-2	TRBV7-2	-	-	TGTGCCAGCAGCTTATCGGACAGCCTTAGCTATGGCTACACCTTC	CASSLSDSLSYGYTF
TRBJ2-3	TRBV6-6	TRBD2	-	TGTGCCAGCAATTCGGCTAGCGGGGTCACAGATACGCAGTATTTT	CASNSASGVTDTQYF
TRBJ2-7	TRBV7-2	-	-	TGTGCCAGCAGCCCGCGGTTCGGGGGCTCCTACGAGCAGTACTTC	CASSPRFGGSYEQYF
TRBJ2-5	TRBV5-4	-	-	TGTGCCAGCAGCTTGGCTTCGGCGGGGATAAAAGAGACCCAGTACTTC	CASSLASAGIKETQYF
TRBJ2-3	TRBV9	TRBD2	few	TGTGCCAGCAGCTCGGTCGCTAGCGGGGGCCCTGGCACAGATACGCAGTATTTT	CASSSVASGGPGTDTQYF
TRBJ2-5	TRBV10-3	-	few	TGTGCCACCTTGGCGGGACAGCAAGAGACCCAGTACTTC	CATLAGQQETQYF
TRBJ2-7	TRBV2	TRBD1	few	TGTGCCAGCAGAACCGGGACAGGGGGGAACTACGAGCAGTACTTC	CASRTGTGGNYEQYF
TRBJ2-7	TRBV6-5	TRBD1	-	TGTGCCAGCACCTCCGGACAGGGTGGATTCTACGAGCAGTACTTC	CASTSGQGGFYEQYF
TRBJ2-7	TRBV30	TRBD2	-	TGTGCCTACATCCCCGGGGGGATCGGCGAGCAGTACTTC	CAYIPGGIGEQYF
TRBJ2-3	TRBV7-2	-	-	TGTGCCAGCAGTTTTAAGGGGGCAGATACGCAGTATTTT	CASSFKGADTQYF
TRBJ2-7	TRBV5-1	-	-	TGCGCCAGCTACCTCGGGCAGGACCCGATTTACGAGCAGTACTTC	CASYLGQDPIYEQYF
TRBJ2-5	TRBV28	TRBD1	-	TGTGCCAGCAGTTCGCCGGGACAGGGGAAGACCCAGTACTTC	CASSSPGQGKTQYF
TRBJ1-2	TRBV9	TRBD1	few	TGTGCCAGCAGCCCGACGACAGGGAACGACTATGGCTACACCTTC	CASSPTTGNDYGYTF
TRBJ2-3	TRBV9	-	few	TGTGCCAGCAGCGTATACGGGGATAGCACAGATACGCAGTATTTT	CASSVYGDSTDTQYF
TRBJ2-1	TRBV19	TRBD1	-	TGTGCCAGTGAGACAGGGGACTCCTACAATGAGCAGTTCTTC	CASETGDSYNEQFF
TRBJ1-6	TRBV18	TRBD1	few	TGTGCCAGCTCATCCCGGACAGGGAATTCACCCCTCCACTTT	CASSSRTGNSPLHF
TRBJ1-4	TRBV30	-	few	TGTGCCTGTACGCGACTGGGGACTCTTGAAAAACTGTTTTTT	CACTRLGTLEKLFF
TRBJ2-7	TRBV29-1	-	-	TGCAGCGTTGACGGGCAGGGAGACTCCTACGAGCAGTACTTC	CSVDGQGDSYEQYF
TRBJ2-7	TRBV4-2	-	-	TGTGCCAGCAGCCAAGATCGCTCAGGGTGGATTGATTCCTACGAGCAGTACTTC	CASSQDRSGWIDSYEQYF
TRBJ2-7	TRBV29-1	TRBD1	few	TGCAGCGTTGAGACAGGGGTTTACGAGCAGTACTTC	CSVETGVYEQYF
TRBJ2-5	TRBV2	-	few	TGTGCCAGCAGGAGGACGGCAGAGACCCAGTACTTC	CASRRTAETQYF
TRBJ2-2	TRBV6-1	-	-	TGTGCCAGCAGTGCCAGGGCCCCGAACACCGGGGAGCTGTTTTTT	CASSARAPNTGELFF
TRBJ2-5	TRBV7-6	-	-	TGTGCCAGCAGCTCCACCCAAACAGGCTACGTGGCCCAAGAGACCCAGTACTTC	CASSSTQTGYVAQETQYF
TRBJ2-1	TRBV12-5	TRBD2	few	TGTGCTAGTGGCGGGGGGGTATCCTACAATGAGCAGTTCTTC	CASGGGVSYNEQFF
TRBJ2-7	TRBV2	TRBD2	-	TGTGCCAGCAAGGCCGGGGGGACCTACGAGCAGTACTTC	CASKAGGTYEQYF
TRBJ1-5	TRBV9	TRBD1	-	TGTGCCAGCAGCGCAGGGGGCGCGGGCAATCAGCCCCAGCATTTT	CASSAGGAGNQPQHF
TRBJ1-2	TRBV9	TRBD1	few	TGTGCCAGCAGCGTAGAGGGCACAGGGGGCTATGGCTACACCTTC	CASSVEGTGGYGYTF
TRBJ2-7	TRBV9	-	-	TGTGCCAGCAGCGTAAGTAGCTCCTACGAGCAGTACTTC	CASSVSSSYEQYF
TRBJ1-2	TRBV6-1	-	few	TGTGCCAGCAGTAGAGGGTGGGGCTACACCTTC	CASSRGWGYTF
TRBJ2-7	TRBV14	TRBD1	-	TGTGCCAGCAGCGAAGCGAGGGGCTGGGACAGCTCCTACGAGCAGTACTTC	CASSEARGWDSSYEQYF
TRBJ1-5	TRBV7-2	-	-	TGTGCCAGCAGCTTAGCGACTAATAGCAATCAGCCCCAGCATTTT	CASSLATNSNQPQHF
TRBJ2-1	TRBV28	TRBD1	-	TGTGCCAGCAAACTACCGGGACAGGCTAACAATGAGCAGTTCTTC	CASKLPGQANNEQFF
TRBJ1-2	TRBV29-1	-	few	TGCAGCGTTGAAGATGGGATAAGGGCGGGTGGCTACACCTTC	CSVEDGIRAGGYTF
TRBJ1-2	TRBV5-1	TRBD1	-	TGCGCCAGCAGCCCCTCGGACAGGGTGGATGGCTACACCTTC	CASSPSDRVDGYTF
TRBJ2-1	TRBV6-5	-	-	TGTGCCAGCAGTGCCCTGAGCTCCTACAATGAGCAGTTCTTC	CASSALSSYNEQFF
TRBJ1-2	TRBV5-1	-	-	TGCGCCAGCAGCTCCAGGGAATTTCCGTATGGCTACACCTTC	CASSSREFPYGYTF
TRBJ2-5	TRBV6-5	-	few	TGTGCCAGCAGGGCCCCCGAGGGAGAGACCCAGTACTTC	CASRAPEGETQYF
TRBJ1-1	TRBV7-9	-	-	TGTGCCAGCAGCTTAGCCTTGGTGGTGAACACTGAAGCTTTCTTT	CASSLALVVNTEAFF
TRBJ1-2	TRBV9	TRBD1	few	TGTGCCAGCAGCGTAGCGGGACAGGGGGCGGACTATGGCTACACCTTC	CASSVAGQGADYGYTF
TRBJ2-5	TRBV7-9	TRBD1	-	TGTGCCAGCAGCTATGGACAGGGGGAAGAGACCCAGTACTTC	CASSYGQGEETQYF
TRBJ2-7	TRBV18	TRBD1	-	TGTGCCAGCTCACAGGGATGGGACAGGGAGGCGCACGAGCAGTACTTC	CASSQGWDREAHEQYF
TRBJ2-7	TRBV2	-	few	TGTGCCAGCAACCAGGACCCTGGGAGGAACGAGCAGTACTTC	CASNQDPGRNEQYF
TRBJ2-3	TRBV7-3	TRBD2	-	TGTGCCAGCAGCTTGACCGGGACTAGCGTCACAGATACGCAGTATTTT	CASSLTGTSVTDTQYF
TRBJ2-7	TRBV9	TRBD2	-	TGTGCCAGCAGCGTACTTCCGTTAGCGGGGGAGGACGAGCAGTACTTC	CASSVLPLAGEDEQYF
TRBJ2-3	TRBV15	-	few	TGTGCCACCAGCAGAGATCGTCTCGGTCCCGATACGCAGTATTTT	CATSRDRLGPDTQYF
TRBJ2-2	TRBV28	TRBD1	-	TGTGCCAGCAGCCGTGGACAGGACAACACCGGGGAGCTGTTTTTT	CASSRGQDNTGELFF
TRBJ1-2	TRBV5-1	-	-	TGCGCCAGCAGCTTGGACGTAGGGGACGGCTACACCTTC	CASSLDVGDGYTF
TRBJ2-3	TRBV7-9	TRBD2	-	TGTGCCAGCAGCCCAGAGGGACTAGCGGAAACTTGGGATACGCAGTATTTT	CASSPEGLAETWDTQYF
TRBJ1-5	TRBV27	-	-	TGTGCCAGCAGTTTAAGGGGGGATCAGCCCCAGCATTTT	CASSLRGDQPQHF
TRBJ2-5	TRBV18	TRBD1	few	TGTGCCAGCTCACTTATGGGACAGGCGGACGGTAGCGGGACCCAGTACTTC	CASSLMGQADGSGTQYF